This note documents a single T cell receptor (beta chain) sequence. What it binds is unknown. This CDR3 comprises 15 residues. CDR1 and CDR2 from the germline V gene are MGHDK and SYGVNS. This entry comes from a study of T cells expressing NK-cell markers. Study-level information: Sorted CD3+CD56+NKG2C+, CD3+CD56+NKG2C- and CD3+CD56-NKG2C+ T cells provided the TCR beta repertoires. Broader study findings: CD8+ T cells in 5 or 6 donors included dominant NKG2C+ clonotypes at 1.0-7.0%. The study found these clonotypes also leading the CD3+CD56-NKG2C+ fraction in a few donors.

TCRdb reprocessed the 5' RACE reads, with one entry per CDR3 protein and no DNA. The sample table includes 350,000 to 500,000 distinct CDR3 sequences. The material sequenced was blood T cells: a sorted CD56 or NKG2C T cell subset, CD4+ or CD8+ T cells, or bulk PBMC T cells (not recorded which). V usage is TRBV25-1 and J usage is TRBJ2-1; TCRdb designates TRBD2, a call that cannot be tested without DNA. The sequence derives from a woman aged 18-69 years in good health. CDR3 protein: CASGPLTSPPHEQFF.